Shown below are 17 T cell receptor beta chains from a single sample sequenced in a study of TIL therapy for anti-PD-1-resistant metastatic lung cancer. The time point here: pre-treatment sample, taken before nivolumab and TIL therapy. Tumor tissue came from excised metastases, mostly pleural nodules or supraclavicular lymph nodes. The immunoSEQ assay was v3. TCRdb's copy holds only in-frame clones and misses some; the assay was immunoSEQ multiplex PCR. The sample includes about 7,500 clones, over 65% seen only once; the top ten take around 7.3%. Sample: tumor tissue, taken at baseline. All receptors derive from a person between 25 and 79 years old with non-small cell lung cancer.

This rearrangement joins TRBV28 to TRBJ1-4, with 7 nucleotides matching TRBD1. This CDR3 is 15 amino acids long. From germline, CDR1 is MDHEN and CDR2 SYDVKM. V lost 5 bases, J lost 3 bases, and 6 bases stayed unmatched. DNA for the CDR3: TGTGCCAGCAGTATCACCGGGACAGCTAATGAAAAACTGTTTTTT. Protein product: CASSITGTANEKLFF.

The chain recombines TRBV7-2 with TRBJ2-7; 11 nucleotides align to TRBD1. CDR1 is SGHTA, CDR2 FQGNSA, per germline. The CDR3 length is 14 residues. V dropped 4 bases and J dropped 6; count of bases not matched to a gene: 5. The CDR3 DNA sequence: TGTGCCAGCAGCTCCGGACAGGGGGCGGGCGAGCAGTACTTC. This codes for CASSSGQGAGEQYF.

This clone has a handful of counts. This chain joins TRBV2 and TRBJ2-1; D might be TRBD2 (5 bases). Germline loops: CDR1 SNHLY, CDR2 FYNNEI. This CDR3 region has 15 residues. The V end lost 4 bases, the J end lost 0 bases, and 10 bases lay between the germline ends. For the CDR3, the DNA is TGTGCCAGCAGTGGAGCAAGCGGCTCCTACAATGAGCAGTTCTTC. This codes for CASSGASGSYNEQFF.

The V and J genes are TRBV5-1 and TRBJ2-3, with TRBD1 as a possible D gene (6 bases). Trimming left V 3 bases short and J 0 bases short, with 23 bases between. This CDR3 is 19 amino acids long. Germline CDR1 reads SGHRS; CDR2 reads YFSETQ. DNA of the CDR3: TGCGCCAGCAGCTCCCCCGACAGGCCGACTGAATTTAGCACAGATACGCAGTATTTT. Translation gives CASSSPDRPTEFSTDTQYF.

This clone turned up a few times. J is TRBJ2-1 and V is TRBV9; 15 bases match TRBD2. The CDR3 spans 15 residues. J was trimmed by 7 bases and V by 4 bases; bases with no gene match: 3. The germline V gene encodes CDR1 SGDLS and CDR2 YYNGEE. The DNA of the CDR3 is TGTGCCAGCAGCCCGGGACTAGCGGGAGGAAATGAGCAGTTCTTC. Residues: CASSPGLAGGNEQFF.

The CDR3 sequence is CASTGKGTEAFF. CDR3 DNA: TGTGCCAGCACCGGAAAGGGCACTGAAGCTTTCTTT. V and J are TRBV5-4 and TRBJ1-1, with D hard to call. The germline gives CDR1 SGHNT, CDR2 YYREEE (reference sequence). The CDR3 spans 12 residues. V was clipped by 6 bases and J by 4 bases, with 10 bases between them.

This chain uses TRBV5-1 with TRBJ2-1; a possible D gene is TRBD2 (5 bases). V lost 0 bases and J 5 bases, leaving 9 bases between the germline ends. Germline loops: CDR1 SGHRS, CDR2 YFSETQ. CDR3 length equals 14 residues. CDR3 sequence: CASSLDLADNEQFF. CDR3 in DNA: TGCGCCAGCAGCTTGGATCTAGCCGACAATGAGCAGTTCTTC.

This sequence joins TRBV7-9 and TRBJ2-2; TRBD2 might be the D (5 bases). Trimming removed 0 bases at V and 2 bases at J, with 19 bases between. The length of the CDR3 is 19 residues. The germline CDR1 and CDR2 sequences are SEHNR and FQNEAQ (reference sequence). CDR3 DNA: TGTGCCAGCAGCTTAGCTTCTCGTGGGCAGCGGATAAACACCGGGGAGCTGTTTTTT. It yields the protein CASSLASRGQRINTGELFF.

The table lists this clone with a count of one. The chain carries TRBV6-1 and TRBJ2-4; D uncertain. CDR3 length: 16 residues. Germline CDR1 MNHNS, CDR2 SASEGT. The V end lost 4 bases, the J end lost 1 base, and 14 bases lay between the germline ends. CDR3 DNA sequence: TGTGCCAGCAGTGGGGGTTTAGGAAGGGCCAAAAACATTCAGTACTTC. The encoded protein is CASSGGLGRAKNIQYF.

V and J are TRBV7-2 and TRBJ1-2; D perhaps matches TRBD1 (5 bases). The germline V gene encodes CDR1 SGHTA and CDR2 FQGNSA. The CDR3 spans 16 residues. Between the trimmed V and J ends, which lost 2 bases and 6 bases, there was a span of 19 bases. DNA of the CDR3: TGTGCCAGCAGCTTACTAAGCGGGACGGGCAGCAATGGCTACACCTTC. The encoded protein is CASSLLSGTGSNGYTF.

This sequence joins TRBV13 and TRBJ2-1; D is undetermined. Germline CDR1 and CDR2: PRHDT and FYEKMQ (reference sequence). This CDR3 has 17 amino acids. The V end was cut by 4 bases, the J end by 2 bases, with 18 bases between. CDR3 sequence: CASSSLHGRFAYNEQFF. CDR3 sequence (DNA): TGTGCCAGCAGCTCACTCCATGGCCGTTTCGCCTACAATGAGCAGTTCTTC.

The V gene is TRBV6-4, the J gene TRBJ2-3; 11 nucleotides align to TRBD2. With V trimmed by 0 bases and J by 1 base, 3 bases remained unmatched. Germline CDR1 and CDR2: MRHNA and SNTAGT. The CDR3 spans 17 residues. CDR3 sequence (DNA): TGTGCCAGCAGTGACTCGGAGACTAGCGGGGGCACAGATACGCAGTATTTT. It codes for CASSDSETSGGTDTQYF.

This clone was observed a handful of times. The V gene is TRBV19, the J gene TRBJ1-6; D is possibly TRBD1 (5 bases). This CDR3 is 12 amino acids long. The V end lost 7 bases, the J end lost 10 bases, and 11 bases lay between the germline ends. Germline assignment: CDR1 LNHDA and CDR2 SQIVND (reference sequence). The CDR3 coding sequence is TGTGCCAGTAAAATCGGGGGGTCACCCCTCCACTTT. Translation: CASKIGGSPLHF.

The V gene is TRBV27, the J gene TRBJ2-3; 8 bases align to TRBD2. Unmatched junction bases numbered 12, after V lost 5 bases and J lost 2 bases. The CDR3 length is 17 residues. Germline V gene sequence: CDR1 MNHEY, CDR2 SMNVEV (reference sequence). CDR3 nucleotide sequence: TGTGCCAGCAGTCCGCCGGGACTAGGGCGTACCACAGATACGCAGTATTTT. It translates to CASSPPGLGRTTDTQYF.

The V call is TRBV7-3, the J call TRBJ2-1; D remains ambiguous. Germline V gene lookup returns CDR1 SGHTA and CDR2 FQGTGA. With 4 bases removed from V and 3 bases from J, the gap between germline ends came to 10 bases. The CDR3 runs to 14 residues. The DNA for the CDR3 is TGTGCCAGCAGCTACTATGGGGACTACAATGAGCAGTTCTTC. Amino acids: CASSYYGDYNEQFF.

The gene calls are TRBV5-1 and TRBJ1-4; D ambiguous. The CDR3 covers 15 residues. Germline V lookup: CDR1 SGHRS, CDR2 YFSETQ. V was shortened by 3 bases and J by 0 bases, with 9 bases between the two germline ends. The CDR3 nucleotides read TGCGCCAGCAGCTCAGGAGGTGCAACTAATGAAAAACTGTTTTTT. Translating it yields CASSSGGATNEKLFF.

This clone appeared a few times. The chain joins TRBV28 to TRBJ2-1; no reliable D call. The CDR3 sequence is 12 residues long. Germline values: CDR1 MDHEN, CDR2 SYDVKM. The V end lost 3 bases, the J end lost 9 bases, and 9 bases lay between the germline ends. The CDR3 region is CASSLRLGEQFF. The CDR3 region has the DNA TGTGCCAGCAGTTTGAGACTCGGTGAGCAGTTCTTC.